This entry features one T cell receptor (beta chain) sequence. Its matching antigen is unknown. The CDR3 spans 14 residues. V shed 7 bases and J shed 0 bases, with 14 bases lying between them. Germline-derived CDR1 and CDR2 are SQVTM and ANQGSEA. These data originate in a study of response to subunit inactivated influenza vaccine. Study-level findings and limits: There was a suggestion from the authors that each seasonal influenza vaccination recruits few new T cells.

TCRdb recomputed calls from the RT-PCR reads with MiXCR, one row per CDR3 protein. The table lists 300,000 to 350,000 distinct CDR3 sequences, 20% to 25% of them singletons. This receptor was taken from a man between 50 and 75 years old who received an inactivated influenza vaccine. The chain has TRBV29-1 and TRBJ2-3; a possible D gene is TRBD2 (5 bases). The source material was PBMCs from blood, sampled about 20 months after vaccination. CDR3 nucleotide sequence: TGCAGCGCCGAGCGGAGAATGAGCACAGATACGCAGTATTTT. Residues: CSAERRMSTDTQYF.